Included here is one T cell receptor beta chain sequence, with context. Its target is not known. This specimen comes from a study of T-cell reconstitution after alpha-beta-depleted transplantation in children. Unique molecular identifiers featured in how the TCRbeta library was prepared. MiXCR, run by TCRdb on the PCR reads, gives a single entry per CDR3 protein. The sample holds hundreds of thousands of distinct CDR3 sequences, around 12% seen once. General observations from the study: Newly produced T cells mostly provided counts and TCRbeta diversity after one year, as hyperexpanded clones declined. Several hundred expanded graft clones reportedly were the source of alpha-beta T cells about two months after transplant. At day 60, the high TCRbeta diversity found in some patients originated from recipient T cells and thymic progenitors that had survived.

Trimming removed 2 bases from V and 1 base from J; junction bases left unmatched: 6. The CDR3 has 16 amino acids. This TCR was recovered from a girl aged 2-10 years with congenital amegakaryocytic thrombocytopenia, due to receive a stem cell transplant. The V gene is TRBV12-3 or TRBV12-4, the J gene TRBJ2-7; 9 nucleotides align to TRBD2. Material: PBMCs, obtained before TCRalphabeta/CD19-depleted stem cell transplant. CDR3 region: CASSLPTSGLSYEQYF. The CDR3 DNA reads as TGTGCCAGCAGTTTACCCACTAGCGGGTTATCCTACGAGCAGTACTTC.